Sequencing of this T cell receptor (beta chain) was carried out in a study of T cells in Graves' hyperthyroidism and ophthalmopathy. This clonotype occurred a few times. Its cognate antigen is unknown. Authors of the study amplified TCR beta CDR3 regions from RNA transcripts. During a first-round RT-PCR of the TCR CDR3, the HTBI primer set was used. TCRdb itself ran the multiplex PCR reads through MiXCR, one entry per CDR3 protein. The sample includes about 300,000 distinct CDR3 sequences, roughly 18% seen only once; the top ten take less than 40%. Whole-study findings and limits: Blood held most thyroid clonotypes expanded above 0.001 frequency.

Trimming took 6 bases from V and 6 from J, leaving 15 bases between them. Germline values: CDR1 SEHNR, CDR2 FQNEAQ (reference sequence). The CDR3 runs to 13 residues. The source of this sequence is a man in his forties or fifties with Graves' ophthalmopathy. Source material: blood. V gene TRBV7-9 combines with J gene TRBJ2-7, with unresolved D. Here the CDR3 DNA reads TGTGCCAGCAGTCGGTCCAATTTGGCCGAGCAGTACTTC. Protein product: CASSRSNLAEQYF. Full variable domain (missing parts from reference TRBV7-9 and TRBJ2-7): DTGVSQNPRHKITKRGQNVTFRCDPISEHNRLYWYRQTLGQGPEFLTYFQNEAQLEKSRLLSDRFSAERPKGSFSTLEIQRTEQGDSAMYLCASSRSNLAEQYFGPGTRLTVT.